This T cell receptor beta chain was sequenced during a study of T cell responses to AZD1222 COVID-19 vaccine. About the study: Pooling covered second doses at about 4 or about 12 weeks.

V lost 0 bases to trimming and J lost 2 bases, with 10 bases between them. The germline V gene has CDR1 ENHRY and CDR2 SYGVKD. This CDR3 spans 15 amino acids. In regard to this clone: Its target is unknown.

The repertoire was sequenced with immunoSEQ multiplex PCR; TCRdb's copy has only in-frame clones and lacks some. The table includes roughly 100,000 clones, 90% detected once. Findings of the study overall: Donors were largely white British and mainly female; clonal diversity was possibly underestimated. No repertoire was sampled before or during the peak T cell response, only after it.

The receptor was isolated from an adult in good health. The sample in question was peripheral blood, obtained on day 0 of AZD1222 vaccination. The V and J genes are TRBV10-3 and TRBJ1-2; D is uncertain. In DNA, the CDR3 is TGTGCCATCAGTGAGTCGATTGGAGCAAACTATGGCTACACCTTC. This codes for CAISESIGANYGYTF.